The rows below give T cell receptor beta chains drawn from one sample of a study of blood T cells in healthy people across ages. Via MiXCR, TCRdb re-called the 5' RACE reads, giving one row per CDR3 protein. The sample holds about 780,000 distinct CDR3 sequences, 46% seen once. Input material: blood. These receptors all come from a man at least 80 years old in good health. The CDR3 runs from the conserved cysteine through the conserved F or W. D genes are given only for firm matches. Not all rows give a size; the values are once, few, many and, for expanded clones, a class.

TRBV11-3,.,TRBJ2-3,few,TGTGCCAGCAGCTTAGATCCCACCACAGATACGCAGTATTTT,CASSLDPTTDTQYF
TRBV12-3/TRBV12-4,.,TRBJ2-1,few,TGTGCCAGCAGCCATTCCTCGGAGCACTACAATGAGCAGTTCTTC,CASSHSSEHYNEQFF
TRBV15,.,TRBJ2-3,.,TGTGCCACCAGCAGAGCGTCGGTTGGAGTCCTTAGCACAGATACGCAGTATTTT,CATSRASVGVLSTDTQYF
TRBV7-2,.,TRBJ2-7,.,TGTGCCAGCAGCCAACAGGGTGGGTACGAGCAGTACTTC,CASSQQGGYEQYF
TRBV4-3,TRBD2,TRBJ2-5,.,TGCGCCAGCAGCCAAGATTTGGCGGGAGGCCACCAAGAGACCCAGTACTTC,CASSQDLAGGHQETQYF
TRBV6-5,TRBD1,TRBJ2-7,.,TGTGCCAGCTGGTCGGGACAGGGGGTCCACGAGCAGTACTTC,CASWSGQGVHEQYF
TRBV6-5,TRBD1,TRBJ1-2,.,TGTGCCAGCAGTTCCCTAGGGACAGGGGGCGGTGGCTACACCTTC,CASSSLGTGGGGYTF
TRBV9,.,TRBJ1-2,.,TGTGCCAGCTTCGGGGGGGCGCAGCACTATGGCTACACCTTC,CASFGGAQHYGYTF
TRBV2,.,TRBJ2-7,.,TGTGCCAGCAACGATGGGGGCGGGTACTCCTACGAGCAGTACTTC,CASNDGGGYSYEQYF
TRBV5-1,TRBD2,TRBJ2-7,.,TGCGCCAGCAGCCGGATCCCAACAGCAGGGACTAGCGGATCGGAAGAGCAGTACTTC,CASSRIPTAGTSGSEEQYF
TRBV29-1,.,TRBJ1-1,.,TGCAGCGTTGAAGAAACTGTGAACACTGAAGCTTTCTTT,CSVEETVNTEAFF
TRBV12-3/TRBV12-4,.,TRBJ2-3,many,TGTGCCAGCAGTTTTGATCAAGTGACAGATACGCAGTATTTT,CASSFDQVTDTQYF
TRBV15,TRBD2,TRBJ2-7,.,TGTGCCACCAGCAGAGATAACGGACTAGCGGGACTCTACGAGCAGTACTTC,CATSRDNGLAGLYEQYF
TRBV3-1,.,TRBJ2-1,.,TGTGCCAGCAGCCAGGCCGCCGGTGAGCAGTTCTTC,CASSQAAGEQFF
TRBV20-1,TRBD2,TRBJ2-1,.,TGCAGTGCCCGACGACTAGCGGGAATTAACAATGAGCAGTTCTTC,CSARRLAGINNEQFF
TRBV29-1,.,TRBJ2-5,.,TGCTGCGTTGGAAGGGGGGGGACCCAGTACTTC,CCVGRGGTQYF
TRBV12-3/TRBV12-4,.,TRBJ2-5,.,TGTGCCAGCAGTTTAAAAGGGATGGAGACCCAGTACTTC,CASSLKGMETQYF
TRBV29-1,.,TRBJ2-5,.,TGCAGCGTTGATTTGTCAGTTCAAGAGACCCAGTACTTC,CSVDLSVQETQYF
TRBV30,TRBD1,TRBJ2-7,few,TGTGCCTGGGCCCCGGGACAGGGGTACGAGCAGTACTTC,CAWAPGQGYEQYF
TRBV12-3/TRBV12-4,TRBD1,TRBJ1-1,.,TGTGCCAGCAAGTGGACAGGGGGCAATACTGAAGCTTTCTTT,CASKWTGGNTEAFF
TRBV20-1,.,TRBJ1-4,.,TGCAGTGCTAGAGATCGCCGTAAACCTGGGGTTAATGAAAAACTGTTTTTT,CSARDRRKPGVNEKLFF
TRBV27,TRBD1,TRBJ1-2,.,TGTGCCAGCAGTTTCGCCCCAGGGGGGACGACCTATGGCTACACCTTC,CASSFAPGGTTYGYTF
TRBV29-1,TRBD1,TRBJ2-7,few,TGCAGCGTTGAGCTGGACAGGGGGTACTACGAGCAGTACTTC,CSVELDRGYYEQYF
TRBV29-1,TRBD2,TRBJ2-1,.,TGCAGCGTGGAAGTACTAGCGGGAGGGATTGAGTACAATGAGCGGTTCTTC,CSVEVLAGGIEYNERFF
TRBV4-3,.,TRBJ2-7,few,TGCGCCAGCAGCACTCACTTAGGGGTCGGCGAGCAGTACTTC,CASSTHLGVGEQYF
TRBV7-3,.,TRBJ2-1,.,TGTGCCAGCAGCGTAAAGCGAGGGATCAACGAGCAGTTCTTC,CASSVKRGINEQFF
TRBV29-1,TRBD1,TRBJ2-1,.,TGCAGCGTTGTGGCAGGGGGCATCTACAATGAGCAGTTCTTC,CSVVAGGIYNEQFF
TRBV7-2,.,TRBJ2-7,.,TGTGCCAGCAGGCGGGGACAGAGCTCCTACGAGCAGTACTTC,CASRRGQSSYEQYF
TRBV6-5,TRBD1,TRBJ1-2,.,TGTGCCCGCAGTTACTCGGGGACAGGAGCCTCTAACTATGGCTACACCTTC,CARSYSGTGASNYGYTF
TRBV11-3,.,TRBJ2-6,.,TGTGCCAGCAGCCCGGTCCCGTCTGGGGCCAACGTCCTGACTTTC,CASSPVPSGANVLTF
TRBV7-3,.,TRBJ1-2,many,TGTGCCAGCAGCTTATCACTAGGAGTTGGCTACACCTTC,CASSLSLGVGYTF